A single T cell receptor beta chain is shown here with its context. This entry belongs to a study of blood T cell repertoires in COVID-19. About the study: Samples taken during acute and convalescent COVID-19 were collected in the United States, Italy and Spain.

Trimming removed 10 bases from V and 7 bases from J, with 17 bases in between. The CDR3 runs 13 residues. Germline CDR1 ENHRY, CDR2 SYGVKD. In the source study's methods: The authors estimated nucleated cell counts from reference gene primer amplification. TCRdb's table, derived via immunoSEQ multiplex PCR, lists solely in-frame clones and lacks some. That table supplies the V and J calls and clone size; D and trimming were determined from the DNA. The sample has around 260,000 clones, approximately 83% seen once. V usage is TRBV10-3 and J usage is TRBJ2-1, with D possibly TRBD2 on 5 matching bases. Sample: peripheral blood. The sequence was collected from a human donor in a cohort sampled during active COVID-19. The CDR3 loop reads CATTQGRGNEQFF. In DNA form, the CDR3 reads TGTGCCACCACGCAAGGGAGAGGGAATGAGCAGTTCTTC.